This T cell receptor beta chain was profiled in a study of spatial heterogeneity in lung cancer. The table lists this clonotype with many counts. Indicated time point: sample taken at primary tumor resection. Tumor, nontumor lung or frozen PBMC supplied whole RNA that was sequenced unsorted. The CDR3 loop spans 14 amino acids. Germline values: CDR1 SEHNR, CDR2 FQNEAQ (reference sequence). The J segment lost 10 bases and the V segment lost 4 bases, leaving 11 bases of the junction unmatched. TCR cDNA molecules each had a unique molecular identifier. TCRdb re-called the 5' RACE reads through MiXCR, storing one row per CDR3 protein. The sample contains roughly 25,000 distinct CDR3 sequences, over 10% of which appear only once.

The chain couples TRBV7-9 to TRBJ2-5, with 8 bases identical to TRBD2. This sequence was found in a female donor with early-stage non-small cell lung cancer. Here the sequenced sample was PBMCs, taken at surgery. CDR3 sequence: CASSYLAGFPLQYF. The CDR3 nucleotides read TGTGCCAGCAGCTACCTAGCGGGCTTCCCCCTCCAGTACTTC.